This entry describes one T cell receptor (beta chain). The antigen remains undetermined. These data are taken from a study of T cell responses to AZD1222 COVID-19 vaccine. Findings of the study overall: Regions 160-218 and 743-854 held dominance among vaccine-associated CD4 TCRs, which spanned spike. Females made up more of the donors, who were largely white British, and clonal diversity may have come out too low.

The method was immunoSEQ multiplex PCR; TCRdb's version includes in-frame clones alone and lacks a portion of them. The sample includes 120,000 or so clones, 88% of them seen just once. Sequencing was performed on peripheral blood, taken on day 0 of MenACWY control vaccination. The source of this sequence is an adult in good health.

CDR3: CASSYVYRRNTEAFF. In nucleotides, the CDR3 is TGTGCCAGCAGTTACGTTTACAGGAGGAACACTGAAGCTTTCTTT. The chain combines TRBV6-5 with TRBJ1-1; possible D gene TRBD1, 5 bases. Germline-derived CDR1 and CDR2 are MNHEY and SVGAGI. This CDR3 comprises 15 residues. V lost 2 bases and J lost 1, with 11 bases in between.